This T cell receptor beta chain derives from a study of cytomegalovirus exposure and HLA in healthy donors. Primers for the PCR totalled 60 Vbeta and 13 Jbeta. The data were produced by immunoSEQ multiplex PCR, yet TCRdb's version contains in-frame clones alone and is incomplete. This sample has some 240,000 clones; about 72% occur once, and the top ten carry 3% to 4%. Germline lookup yields CDR1 SGHTA and CDR2 FQGNSA. Trimming removed 5 bases from V and 2 bases from J; junction bases left unmatched: 9. This CDR3 region has 16 residues. Material: PBMCs. The sequence was obtained from a male donor in good health and CMV-seronegative. This rearrangement joins TRBV7-2 to TRBJ2-7, with 10 bases fitting TRBD2. Here the CDR3 DNA reads TGTGCCAGCAGCATTCCGGGACTAGCGAGCACCTACGAGCAGTACTTC. It translates to CASSIPGLASTYEQYF.